This T cell receptor (beta chain) originates from a study of spatial heterogeneity in lung cancer. As for the study in general: The donor population consisted of approximately 79 patients with untreated, early-stage non-small cell lung cancer.

The CDR3 contains 12 residues. Trimming cost V 3 bases and J 6 bases; bases outside gene matches: 1. Documented time point: blood at routine non-recurrence follow-up after resection. Whole RNA was taken from tumor, nontumor lung or frozen PBMC; it was then sequenced unsorted. Every cDNA TCR molecule received its own unique molecular identifier. TCRdb re-derived calls from the 5' RACE reads in MiXCR, one entry per CDR3 protein. The sample consists of about 52,000 distinct CDR3 sequences, roughly 8.1% of them appearing once. This specimen was PBMCs, taken at follow-up. This TCR was recovered from a female donor with early-stage non-small cell lung cancer. The chain has TRBV12-3 or TRBV12-4 and TRBJ1-2; 7 bases match TRBD1. CDR3 nucleotides: TGTGCCAGCAGTTTCAGGGGGAATGGCTACACCTTC. It translates to CASSFRGNGYTF.